Following are 21 T cell receptor beta chains from one sample sequenced in a study of tumor-infiltrating lymphocytes in glioblastoma multiforme. TCRB libraries came from RNA via three nested multiplex PCR rounds. A single record per CDR3 protein comes from TCRdb applying MiXCR to the multiplex PCR reads. The data contain roughly 13,000 distinct CDR3 sequences, roughly 60% of them singletons. Sequenced sample: brain tumor tissue. These receptors were obtained from a male donor with glioblastoma.

The chain carries TRBV5-6 and TRBJ1-1, with a weak D call TRBD1 (5 bases). There are 15 residues in the CDR3. Per germline, CDR1 SGHDT and CDR2 YYEEEE. Trimming pared 3 bases from V and 0 bases from J, leaving 12 bases between. This chain's CDR3 is CASSWERQLNTEAFF. The CDR3 coding sequence is TGTGCCAGCAGCTGGGAACGACAGTTGAACACTGAAGCTTTCTTT.

Turning to this clonotype: At one of its ends the junction is not consistent with the germline gene, which may arise from a read error. The chain uses TRBV13 and TRBJ1-2, with 9 bases fitting TRBD1. Germline V gene lookup returns CDR1 PRHDT and CDR2 FYEKMQ (reference sequence). CDR3 length: 16 amino acids. CDR3 residues: CASGLSSTGGTYGYTF. The CDR3 DNA is TGTGCCAGCGGCTTATCTTCGACAGGGGGTACCTATGGCTACACCTTC.

This clonotype came up once. The chain uses TRBV20-1 and TRBJ2-3; 7 bases line up with TRBD2. J was trimmed by 1 base and V by 5 bases; bases with no gene match: 9. From germline, CDR1 is DFQATT and CDR2 SNEGSKA (reference sequence). The CDR3 covers 15 residues. For the CDR3, the DNA is TGCAGTGCTTTCCCCACTCGGGGGGGCACAGATACGCAGTATTTT. This translates into CSAFPTRGGTDTQYF.

This clonotype has a count of ten or more. This may be a read error: a much more frequent sequence differs by one nucleotide. The conserved closing phenylalanine or tryptophan is absent in this CDR3, likely reflecting a read error. The V and J genes are TRBV4-1 and TRBJ2-5; TRBD1 or TRBD2 may be the D gene (7 bases each). The CDR3 is 15 amino acids. Germline CDR1 is MGHRA and CDR2 is YSYEKL. V lost 0 bases and J 5 bases, leaving 13 bases between the germline ends. In DNA form, the CDR3 reads TGCGCCAGCAGCCAAGATTCAGGGGGGGCGGAGACCCAGTACCTC. The encoded protein is CASSQDSGGAETQYL.

This clonotype occurred many times. The chain combines TRBV30 with TRBJ2-2; tentatively, D is TRBD1 or TRBD2 (5 bases each). CDR1 and CDR2 (germline): GTSNPN, SVGIG (reference sequence). Trimming shortened V by 8 bases and J by 5 bases, and 15 bases separated the two germline ends. The CDR3 contains 13 residues. CDR3 loop: CARDESWTGELFF. Here the CDR3 DNA reads TGTGCCAGGGACGAAAGCTGGACCGGGGAGCTGTTTTTT. Based on the CDR3 plus reference TRBV30 and TRBJ2-2, the full variable domain is SQTIHQWPATLVQPVGSPLSLECTVEGTSNPNLYWYRQAAGRGLQLLFYSVGIGQISSEVPQNLSASRPQDRQFILSSKKLLLSDSGFYLCARDESWTGELFFGEGSRLTVL.

In this sample, this clonotype turned up once. At one of its ends the junction is not consistent with the germline gene, which may arise from a read error. DNA for the CDR3: TGTGCCAGCAGCTTAGGCCCCGCTAGCGGCACCTGCAATGAGCAGTCCTTC. Translation gives CASSLGPASGTCNEQSF. This chain connects TRBV11-2 to TRBJ2-1, with 7 bases that match TRBD2. Germline V gene lookup returns CDR1 SGHAT and CDR2 FQNNGV. The CDR3 runs to 17 residues.

The chain couples TRBV5-6 to TRBJ1-2; 9 bases are a match to TRBD1. V was clipped by 4 bases and J by 4 bases; unmatched bases: 11. CDR1 and CDR2 from the germline V gene are SGHDT and YYEEEE. The CDR3 contains 16 residues. CDR3 amino acids: CASSKPGQGLSYGYTF. CDR3 in DNA: TGTGCCAGCAGCAAACCGGGACAGGGTCTATCCTATGGCTACACCTTC.

This clonotype was observed a few times. For the CDR3, the DNA is TGTGCCAGCAGCTTAGGTGGAGGGGCCGGTGAAGCTTTCTTT. This sequence encodes CASSLGGGAGEAFF. The J gene is TRBJ1-1, the V gene TRBV11-3, with a weak D call TRBD1 (5 bases). The CDR3 consists of 14 residues. V lost 1 base to trimming and J lost 7 bases, with 13 bases between them. Germline V gene sequence: CDR1 SGHNT, CDR2 YENEEA.

The table lists this clonotype with a count of one. An end of the junction does not agree with germline; a read error may underlie this. Here the CDR3 DNA reads TGCAGTGCCAGTAGCGGGAGCACCTCCCACGAGCAGTACTTC. Translation gives CSASSGSTSHEQYF. The chain is built from TRBV20-1 and TRBJ2-7, with 9 positions matching TRBD2. This CDR3 is 14 amino acids long. Germline CDR1 is DFQATT and CDR2 is SNEGSKA (reference sequence).

This clonotype was detected only a few times. V gene TRBV28 combines with J gene TRBJ2-3; D unresolved. The CDR3 length is 12 residues. V was cut by 2 bases and J by 5 bases, with 5 bases left in between. From germline, CDR1 is MDHEN and CDR2 SYDVKM. The CDR3 region has the DNA TGTGCCAGCAGTTTACTAGGAGATACGCAGTATTTT. Its protein is CASSLLGDTQYF.

The rearrangement uses TRBV20-1 and TRBJ2-7, with D perhaps TRBD2 (7 bases). Trimming cost V 4 bases and J 4 bases, with 23 bases left between them. The CDR3 totals 16 residues. CDR1 DFQATT and CDR2 SNEGSKA come from the germline V gene (reference sequence). Written as DNA, the CDR3 is TGCAGTGCTAAAGGGACAAGCGGAGGGGGGGGTTACGAGCAGTACTTC. The encoded protein is CSAKGTSGGGGYEQYF.

At least ten counts were recorded for this clonotype. This sequence joins TRBV28 and TRBJ2-3, with 7 bases fitting TRBD2. Germline V gene lookup returns CDR1 MDHEN and CDR2 SYDVKM. Germline trimming cut 5 bases from V and 0 bases from J; bases unmatched to any gene: 5. The CDR3 contains 15 residues. CDR3 in amino acids: CASSRTGGSTDTQYF. Written as DNA, the CDR3 is TGTGCCAGCAGTAGGACGGGAGGAAGCACAGATACGCAGTATTTT.

There are a few counts of this clonotype. The chain is built from TRBV12-3 or TRBV12-4 and TRBJ2-2; D is undetermined. Trimming removed 5 bases at V and 1 base at J, with 8 bases between. This CDR3 is built from 14 residues. The DNA of the CDR3 is TGTGCCAGCAGTACCCCTGGGAACACCGGGGAGCTGTTTTTT. It yields the protein CASSTPGNTGELFF.

This clonotype has ten or more counts. This chain uses TRBV13 with TRBJ1-2, with TRBD1 identical over 9 bases. Looked up from germline, CDR1 is PRHDT and CDR2 is FYEKMQ (reference sequence). V lost 2 bases to trimming and J lost 4 bases; unmatched junction nucleotides: 8. CDR3 length equals 16 residues. The CDR3 is CASSLFSTGGTYGYTF. The CDR3 DNA reads as TGTGCCAGCAGCTTATTTTCGACAGGGGGTACCTATGGCTACACCTTC.

This clonotype was seen only once. A read error is likely, as this CDR3 ends without the conserved phenylalanine or tryptophan. The genes are TRBV10-1 and TRBJ2-2; 9 bases map to TRBD2. Germline values: CDR1 WNHNN, CDR2 SYGVQD (reference sequence). The CDR3 length is 16 residues. In DNA form, the CDR3 reads TGCGCCAGCAGTGAAATGGCTGGCGGGAGGGCCGGGAAGCTGTTTATT. It translates to CASSEMAGGRAGKLFI.

As concerns this clonotype: One end of the junction fails to match germline, which may point to a read error. The chain combines TRBV5-5 with TRBJ2-1, with D perhaps TRBD2 (6 bases). The CDR3 is 16 amino acids. Germline V gene sequence: CDR1 SGHKS, CDR2 YYEKEE (reference sequence). CDR3 sequence reads: CASSPTWDSYYNEQFF. In DNA form, the CDR3 reads TGTGCTAGCAGCCCCACATGGGACTCCTACTACAATGAGCAGTTCTTC.

This chain links TRBV11-2 with TRBJ2-3; the D is unclear. The V and J ends lost 1 base and 5 bases respectively, with 4 bases between them. CDR1 is SGHAT, CDR2 FQNNGV, per germline. This CDR3 is built from 12 residues. The CDR3 loop reads CASSLAEDTQYF. In DNA, the CDR3 is TGTGCCAGCAGCTTAGCAGAAGATACGCAGTATTTT.

The chain carries TRBV20-1 and TRBJ2-7, with D perhaps matching TRBD2 (6 bases). Germline V gives CDR1 DFQATT, CDR2 SNEGSKA (reference sequence). V dropped 4 bases and J dropped 5 bases, with 12 bases sitting between them. This CDR3 spans 12 amino acids. CDR3 residues: CSANSGEDEQYF. CDR3 bases: TGCAGTGCTAATAGTGGGGAGGACGAGCAGTACTTC.

In its sample, this clonotype is medium-sized. This rearrangement joins TRBV6-6 to TRBJ1-5; no clear D. Between the trimmed V and J ends, which lost 6 bases and 0 bases, there was a span of 12 bases. The germline V gene encodes CDR1 MNHNY and CDR2 SVGAGI (reference sequence). CDR3 length equals 15 residues. The DNA of the CDR3 is TGTGCCAGCAGGTGGGAACAGAATAGCAATCAGCCCCAGCATTTT. The encoded protein is CASRWEQNSNQPQHF.

This clonotype was detected only a few times. The V gene is TRBV4-3, the J gene TRBJ2-3; a weak D match, TRBD2 (6 bases). Germline values: CDR1 LGHNA, CDR2 YSLEER. This CDR3 is built from 16 residues. Trimming removed 3 bases at V and 4 bases at J, with 17 bases between. The chain's CDR3 is CASSHASREEPDTQYF. The CDR3 DNA reads TGCGCCAGCAGCCACGCTTCGCGGGAAGAACCAGATACGCAGTATTTT.

In its sample, this clonotype was seen many times. The V and J genes are TRBV20-1 and TRBJ2-7, with D perhaps matching TRBD1 or TRBD2 (5 bases each). CDR1 and CDR2 (germline): DFQATT, SNEGSKA (reference sequence). Trimming removed 6 bases at V and 12 bases at J, with 21 bases between. CDR3 size: 12 residues. The CDR3 protein is CSALDEGSLGYF. The CDR3 nucleotides are TGCAGTGCGCTAGATGAGGGGTCCCTTGGGTACTTC.